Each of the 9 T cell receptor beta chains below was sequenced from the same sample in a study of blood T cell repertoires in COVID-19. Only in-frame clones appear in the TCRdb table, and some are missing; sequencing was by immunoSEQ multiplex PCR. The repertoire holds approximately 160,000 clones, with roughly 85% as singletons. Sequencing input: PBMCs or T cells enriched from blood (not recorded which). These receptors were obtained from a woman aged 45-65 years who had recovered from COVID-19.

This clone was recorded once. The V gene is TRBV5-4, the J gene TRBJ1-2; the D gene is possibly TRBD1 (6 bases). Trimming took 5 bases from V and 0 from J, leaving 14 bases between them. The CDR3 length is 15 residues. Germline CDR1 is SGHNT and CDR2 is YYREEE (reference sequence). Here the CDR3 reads CASSRSQGTNYGYTF. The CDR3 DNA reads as TGTGCCAGCAGTAGGTCACAGGGAACTAACTATGGCTACACCTTC.

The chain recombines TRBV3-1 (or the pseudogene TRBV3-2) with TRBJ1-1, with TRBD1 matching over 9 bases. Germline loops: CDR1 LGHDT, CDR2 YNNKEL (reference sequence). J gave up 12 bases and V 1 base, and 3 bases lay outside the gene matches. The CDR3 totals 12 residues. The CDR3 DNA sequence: TGTGCCAGCAGCCAAGGGACAGGGGAACCTTTCTTT. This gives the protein CASSQGTGEPFF.

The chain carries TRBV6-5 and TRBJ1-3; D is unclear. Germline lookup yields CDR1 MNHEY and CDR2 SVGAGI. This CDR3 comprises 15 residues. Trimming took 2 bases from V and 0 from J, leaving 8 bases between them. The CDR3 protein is CASSYSYSSGNTIYF. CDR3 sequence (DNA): TGTGCCAGCAGTTACAGCTATTCCTCTGGAAACACCATATATTTT.

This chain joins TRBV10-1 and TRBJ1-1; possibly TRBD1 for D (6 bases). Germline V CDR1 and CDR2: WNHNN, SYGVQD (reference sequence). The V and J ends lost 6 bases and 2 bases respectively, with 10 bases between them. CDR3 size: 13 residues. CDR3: CASRDSGNTEAFF. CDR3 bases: TGCGCCAGCAGGGACAGCGGCAACACTGAAGCTTTCTTT.

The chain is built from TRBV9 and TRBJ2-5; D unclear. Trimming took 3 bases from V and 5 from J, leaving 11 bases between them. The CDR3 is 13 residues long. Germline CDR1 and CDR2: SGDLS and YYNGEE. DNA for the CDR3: TGTGCCAGCAGCGAGAGTACCAGGGAGACCCAGTACTTC. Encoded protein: CASSESTRETQYF.

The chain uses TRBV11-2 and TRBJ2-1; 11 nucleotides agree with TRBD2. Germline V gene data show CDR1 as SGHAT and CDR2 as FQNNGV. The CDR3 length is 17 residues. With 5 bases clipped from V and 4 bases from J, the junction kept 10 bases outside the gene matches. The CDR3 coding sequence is TGTGCCAGCAGCCGTAGCGGGGGGGCCGCTAGATACAATGAGCAGTTCTTC. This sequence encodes CASSRSGGAARYNEQFF.

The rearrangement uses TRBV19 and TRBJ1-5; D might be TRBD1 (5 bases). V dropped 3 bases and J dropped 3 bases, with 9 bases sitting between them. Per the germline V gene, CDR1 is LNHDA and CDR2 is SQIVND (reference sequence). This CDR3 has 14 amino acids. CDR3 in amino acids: CASSMGQYNQPQHF. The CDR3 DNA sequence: TGTGCCAGTAGTATGGGGCAGTACAATCAGCCCCAGCATTTT.

Here the CDR3 reads CAIRQGFSEPQHF. The CDR3 DNA reads as TGTGCCATCAGACAGGGTTTTAGTGAGCCCCAGCATTTT. J is TRBJ1-5 and V is TRBV10-3; D possibly corresponds to TRBD1 (6 bases). The CDR3 spans 13 residues. Trimming took 6 bases from V and 8 from J, leaving 14 bases between them. Germline CDR1 and CDR2: ENHRY and SYGVKD.

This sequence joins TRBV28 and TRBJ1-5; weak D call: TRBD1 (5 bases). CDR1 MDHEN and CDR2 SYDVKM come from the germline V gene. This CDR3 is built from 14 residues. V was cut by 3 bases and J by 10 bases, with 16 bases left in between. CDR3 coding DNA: TGTGCCAGCAGTTTTGGGGTGGGGGGGATACCCCAGCATTTT. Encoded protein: CASSFGVGGIPQHF.